This TCR beta chain came from a study of spatial heterogeneity in lung cancer. Study at large: Raw reads showed each unique TCR and UMI combination turning up more than ten times on average.

Whole-study results and caveats: Expanded alpha and beta TCR counts within tumors tracked tumor mutation counts.

TCRdb reprocessed the 5' RACE reads via MiXCR and lists one record per CDR3 protein. The table lists some 25,000 distinct CDR3 sequences, around 7.4% of them singletons. Between the trimmed V and J ends, which lost 4 bases and 2 bases, there was a span of 12 bases. Per the germline V gene, CDR1 is SGDLS and CDR2 is YYNGEE. The CDR3 is made up of 15 amino acids. Sample time point: sample taken at primary tumor resection. Sequencing was performed on whole RNA extracted from tumor and nontumor lung tissue, or from frozen PBMC, and the material was left unsorted. Ten or more counts support this clonotype. Its antigen is currently unknown.

V gene TRBV9 combines with J gene TRBJ2-2, with D tentatively TRBD2 (6 bases). The sequencing used lung tumor tissue, collected at surgery. This sequence originates from a male donor with early-stage non-small cell lung cancer. The CDR3 DNA is TGTGCCAGCAGCTTCGGGACTCCCAACACCGGGGAGCTGTTTTTT. Protein sequence: CASSFGTPNTGELFF.